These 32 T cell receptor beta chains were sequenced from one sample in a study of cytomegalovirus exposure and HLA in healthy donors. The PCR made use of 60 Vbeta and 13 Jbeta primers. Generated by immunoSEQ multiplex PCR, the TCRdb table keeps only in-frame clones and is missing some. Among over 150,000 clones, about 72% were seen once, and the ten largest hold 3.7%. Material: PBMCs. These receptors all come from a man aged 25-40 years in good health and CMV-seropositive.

Here the CDR3 reads CASSGGVGQSYEQYF. DNA of the CDR3: TGTGCCAGCAGCGGAGGGGTTGGACAGTCCTACGAGCAGTACTTC. This chain uses TRBV9 with TRBJ2-7; D perhaps matches TRBD1 (6 bases). Trimming cost V 3 bases and J 1 base, with 14 bases left between them. Per the germline V gene, CDR1 is SGDLS and CDR2 is YYNGEE. The CDR3 has 15 residues.

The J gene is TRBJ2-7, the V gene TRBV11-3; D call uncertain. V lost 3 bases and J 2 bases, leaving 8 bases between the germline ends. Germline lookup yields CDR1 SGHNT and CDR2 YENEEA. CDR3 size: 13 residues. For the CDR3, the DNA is TGTGCCAGCAGCTTTAGCCCTGCCTACGAGCAGTACTTC. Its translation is CASSFSPAYEQYF.

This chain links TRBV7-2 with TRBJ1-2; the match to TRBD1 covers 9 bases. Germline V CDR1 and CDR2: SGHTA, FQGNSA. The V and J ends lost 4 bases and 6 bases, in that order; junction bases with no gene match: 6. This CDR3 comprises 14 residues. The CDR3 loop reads CASSWDRDRHGYTF. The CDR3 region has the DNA TGTGCCAGCAGCTGGGACAGGGATCGCCATGGCTACACCTTC.

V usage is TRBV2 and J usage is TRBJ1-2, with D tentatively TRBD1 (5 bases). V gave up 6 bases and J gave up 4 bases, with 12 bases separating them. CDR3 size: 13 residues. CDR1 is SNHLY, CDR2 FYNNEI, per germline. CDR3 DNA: TGTGCCAGCAGAGGCGGGGGGTCCTATGGCTACACCTTC. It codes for CASRGGGSYGYTF.

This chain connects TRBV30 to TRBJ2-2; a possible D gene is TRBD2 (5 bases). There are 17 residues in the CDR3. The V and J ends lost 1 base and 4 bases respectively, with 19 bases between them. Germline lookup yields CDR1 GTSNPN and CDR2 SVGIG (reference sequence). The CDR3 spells CAWSALGTRVITGELFF. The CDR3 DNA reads TGTGCCTGGAGTGCCCTTGGAACTAGAGTGATCACCGGGGAGCTGTTTTTT. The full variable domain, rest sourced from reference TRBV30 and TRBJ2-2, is SQTIHQWPATLVQPVGSPLSLECTVEGTSNPNLYWYRQAAGRGLQLLFYSVGIGQISSEVPQNLSASRPQDRQFILSSKKLLLSDSGFYLCAWSALGTRVITGELFFGEGSRLTVL.

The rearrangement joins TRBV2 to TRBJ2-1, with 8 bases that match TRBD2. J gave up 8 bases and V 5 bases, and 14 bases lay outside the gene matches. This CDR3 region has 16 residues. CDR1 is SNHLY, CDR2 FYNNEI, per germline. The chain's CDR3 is CASSPRAGDFLDEQFF. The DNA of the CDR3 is TGTGCCAGCAGTCCTCGAGCGGGGGACTTTTTAGATGAGCAGTTCTTC.

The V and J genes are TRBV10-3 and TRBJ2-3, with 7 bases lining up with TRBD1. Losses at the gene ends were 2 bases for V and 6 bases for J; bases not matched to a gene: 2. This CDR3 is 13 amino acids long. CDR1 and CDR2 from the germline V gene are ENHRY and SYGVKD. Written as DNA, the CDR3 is TGTGCCATCAGTGAGGACAGGGCCGATACGCAGTATTTT. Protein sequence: CAISEDRADTQYF.

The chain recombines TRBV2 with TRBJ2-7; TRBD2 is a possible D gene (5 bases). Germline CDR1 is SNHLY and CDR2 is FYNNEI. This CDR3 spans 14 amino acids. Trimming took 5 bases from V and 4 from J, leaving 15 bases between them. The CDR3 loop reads CASSRDIPLYEQYF. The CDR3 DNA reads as TGTGCCAGCAGTCGGGATATCCCCCTTTACGAGCAGTACTTC. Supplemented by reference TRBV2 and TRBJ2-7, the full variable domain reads EPEVTQTPSHQVTQMGQEVILRCVPISNHLYFYWYRQILGQKVEFLVSFYNNEISEKSEIFDDQFSVERPDGSNFTLKIRSTKLEDSAMYFCASSRDIPLYEQYFGPGTRLTVT.

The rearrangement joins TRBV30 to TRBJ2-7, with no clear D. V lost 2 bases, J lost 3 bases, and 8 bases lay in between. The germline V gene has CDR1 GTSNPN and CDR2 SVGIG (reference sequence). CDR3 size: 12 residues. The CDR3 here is CAWSLTHYEQYF. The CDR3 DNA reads TGTGCCTGGAGTCTGACTCACTACGAGCAGTACTTC.

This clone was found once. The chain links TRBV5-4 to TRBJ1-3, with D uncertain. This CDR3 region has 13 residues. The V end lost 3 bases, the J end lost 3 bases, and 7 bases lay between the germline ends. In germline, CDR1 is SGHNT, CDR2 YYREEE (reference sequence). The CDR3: CASSSDYGNTIYF. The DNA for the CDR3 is TGTGCCAGCAGCTCCGACTATGGAAACACCATATATTTT.

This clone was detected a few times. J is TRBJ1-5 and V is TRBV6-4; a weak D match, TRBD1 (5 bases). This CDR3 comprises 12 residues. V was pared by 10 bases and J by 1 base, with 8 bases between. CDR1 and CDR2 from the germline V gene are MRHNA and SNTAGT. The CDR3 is CATDKSNQPQHF. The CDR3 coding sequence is TGTGCCACGGACAAAAGCAATCAGCCCCAGCATTTT.

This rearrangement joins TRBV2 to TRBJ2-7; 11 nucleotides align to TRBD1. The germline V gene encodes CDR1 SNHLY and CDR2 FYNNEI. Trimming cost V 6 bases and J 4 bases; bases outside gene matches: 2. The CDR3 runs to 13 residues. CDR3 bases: TGTGCCAGCAGGGGGACAGGGGGATACGAGCAGTACTTC. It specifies CASRGTGGYEQYF.

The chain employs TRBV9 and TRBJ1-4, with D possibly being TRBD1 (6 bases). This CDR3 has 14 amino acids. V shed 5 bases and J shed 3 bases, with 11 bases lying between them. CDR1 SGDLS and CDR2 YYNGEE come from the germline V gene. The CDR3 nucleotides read TGTGCCAGCAGTGCGACAGGTGCTAATGAAAAACTGTTTTTT. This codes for CASSATGANEKLFF. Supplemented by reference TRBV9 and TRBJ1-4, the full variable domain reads DSGVTQTPKHLITATGQRVTLRCSPRSGDLSVYWYQQSLDQGLQFLIQYYNGEERAKGNILERFSAQQFPDLHSELNLSSLELGDSALYFCASSATGANEKLFFGSGTQLSVL.

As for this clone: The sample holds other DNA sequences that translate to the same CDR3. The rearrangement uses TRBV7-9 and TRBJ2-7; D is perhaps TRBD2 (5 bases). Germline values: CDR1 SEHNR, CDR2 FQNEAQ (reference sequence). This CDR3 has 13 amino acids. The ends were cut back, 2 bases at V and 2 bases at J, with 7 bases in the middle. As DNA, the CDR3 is TGTGCCAGCAGCTTAAACGGGGCCTACGAGCAGTACTTC. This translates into CASSLNGAYEQYF.

CDR3 sequence: CASSPSVGANVLTF. The CDR3 coding sequence is TGTGCCAGCAGCCCTTCGGTAGGGGCCAACGTCCTGACTTTC. The chain has TRBV7-6 and TRBJ2-6; D gene uncertain. Germline V CDR1 and CDR2: SGHVS, FNYEAQ. This CDR3 is 14 amino acids long. Deletions cut 5 bases from V and 4 bases from J, with 9 bases between.

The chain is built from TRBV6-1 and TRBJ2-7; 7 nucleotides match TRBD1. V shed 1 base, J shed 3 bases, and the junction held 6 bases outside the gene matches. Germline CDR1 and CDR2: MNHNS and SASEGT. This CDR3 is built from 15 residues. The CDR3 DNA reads TGTGCCAGCAGTGAAGGACAGGGCGTTCGCTACGAGCAGTACTTC. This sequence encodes CASSEGQGVRYEQYF.

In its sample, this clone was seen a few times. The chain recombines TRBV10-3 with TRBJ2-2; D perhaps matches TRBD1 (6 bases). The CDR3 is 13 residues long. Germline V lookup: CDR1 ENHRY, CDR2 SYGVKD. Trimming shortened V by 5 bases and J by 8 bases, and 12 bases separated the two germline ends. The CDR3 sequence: CAISRPGVGELFF. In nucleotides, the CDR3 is TGTGCCATCAGTCGGCCAGGGGTTGGGGAGCTGTTTTTT.

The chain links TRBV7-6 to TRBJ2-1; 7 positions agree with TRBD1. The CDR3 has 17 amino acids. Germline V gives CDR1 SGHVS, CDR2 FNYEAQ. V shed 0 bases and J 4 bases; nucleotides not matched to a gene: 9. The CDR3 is CASSLATGDRLYNEQFF. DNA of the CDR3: TGTGCCAGCAGCTTAGCCACAGGGGATAGGCTATACAATGAGCAGTTCTTC.

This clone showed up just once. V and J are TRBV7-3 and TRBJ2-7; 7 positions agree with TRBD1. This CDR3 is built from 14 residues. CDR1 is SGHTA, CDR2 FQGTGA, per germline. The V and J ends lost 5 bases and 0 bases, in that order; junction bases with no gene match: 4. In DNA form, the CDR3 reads TGTGCCAGCAGCCAGACAGGGAGCTCCTACGAGCAGTACTTC. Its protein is CASSQTGSSYEQYF.

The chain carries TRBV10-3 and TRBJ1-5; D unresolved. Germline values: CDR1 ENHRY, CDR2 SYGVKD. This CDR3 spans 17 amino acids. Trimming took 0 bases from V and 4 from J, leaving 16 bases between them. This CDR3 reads CAISESAPSVGNQPQHF. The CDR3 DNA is TGTGCCATCAGTGAGTCCGCCCCTTCAGTCGGGAATCAGCCCCAGCATTTT.

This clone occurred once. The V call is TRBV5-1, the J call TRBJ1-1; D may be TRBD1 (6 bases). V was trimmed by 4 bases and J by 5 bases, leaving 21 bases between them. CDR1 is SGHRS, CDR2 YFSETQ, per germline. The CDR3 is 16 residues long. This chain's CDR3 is CASSDGQGMGITEAFF. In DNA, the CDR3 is TGCGCCAGCAGCGATGGGCAGGGGATGGGGATTACTGAAGCTTTCTTT. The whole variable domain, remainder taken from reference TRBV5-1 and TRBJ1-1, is KAGVTQTPRYLIKTRGQQVTLSCSPISGHRSVSWYQQTPGQGLQFLFEYFSETQRNKGNFPGRFSGRQFSNSRSEMNVSTLELGDSALYLCASSDGQGMGITEAFFGQGTRLTVV.

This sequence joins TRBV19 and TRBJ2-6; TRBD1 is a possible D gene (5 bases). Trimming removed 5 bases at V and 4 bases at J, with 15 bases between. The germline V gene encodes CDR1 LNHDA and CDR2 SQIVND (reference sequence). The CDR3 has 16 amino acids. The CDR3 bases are TGTGCCAGTAGTGACCAGGGCCGGTTCGGGGCCAACGTCCTGACTTTC. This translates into CASSDQGRFGANVLTF.

DNA for the CDR3: TGCGCCAGCAGCACAGGGTTAGGGACTAATGAAAAACTGTTTTTT. It specifies CASSTGLGTNEKLFF. The rearrangement joins TRBV5-1 to TRBJ1-4; D possibly corresponds to TRBD1 (6 bases). The CDR3 spans 15 residues. Germline CDR1 reads SGHRS; CDR2 reads YFSETQ. Between the trimmed V and J ends, which lost 4 bases and 2 bases, there was a span of 12 bases.

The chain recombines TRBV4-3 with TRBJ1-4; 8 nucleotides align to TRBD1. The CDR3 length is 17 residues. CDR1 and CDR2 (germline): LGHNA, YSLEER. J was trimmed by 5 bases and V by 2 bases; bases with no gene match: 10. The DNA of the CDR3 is TGCGCCAGCAGCCAACGCGCGGCGCGGGACAGGAATGAAAAACTGTTTTTT. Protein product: CASSQRAARDRNEKLFF.

CDR3: CASSLETSNQPQHF. The CDR3 coding sequence is TGTGCCAGCAGCTTAGAAACAAGCAATCAGCCCCAGCATTTT. V gene TRBV7-9 combines with J gene TRBJ1-5; no reliable D call. Germline V lookup: CDR1 SEHNR, CDR2 FQNEAQ (reference sequence). The ends were cut back, 1 base at V and 1 base at J, with 5 bases in the middle. The CDR3 covers 14 residues.

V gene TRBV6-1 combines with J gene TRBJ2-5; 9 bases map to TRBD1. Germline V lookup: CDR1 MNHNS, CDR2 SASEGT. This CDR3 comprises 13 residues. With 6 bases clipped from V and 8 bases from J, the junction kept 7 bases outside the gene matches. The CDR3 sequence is CASRVQGAETQYF. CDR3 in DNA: TGTGCCAGCAGGGTACAGGGGGCGGAAACCCAGTACTTC.

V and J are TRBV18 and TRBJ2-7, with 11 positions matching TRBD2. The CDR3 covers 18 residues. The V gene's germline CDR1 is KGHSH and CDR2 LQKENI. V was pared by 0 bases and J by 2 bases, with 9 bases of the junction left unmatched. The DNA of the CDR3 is TGTGCCAGCTCACCACCCCGGCTAGCGGGGGGCAATCCCTACGAGCAGTACTTC. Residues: CASSPPRLAGGNPYEQYF.

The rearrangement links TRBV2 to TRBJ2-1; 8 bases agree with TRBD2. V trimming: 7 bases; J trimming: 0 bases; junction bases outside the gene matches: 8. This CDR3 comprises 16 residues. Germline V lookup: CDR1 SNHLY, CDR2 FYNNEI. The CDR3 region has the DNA TGTGCCAGCACTATTAGCGGGACCCGCTCCTACAATGAGCAGTTCTTC. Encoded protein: CASTISGTRSYNEQFF.

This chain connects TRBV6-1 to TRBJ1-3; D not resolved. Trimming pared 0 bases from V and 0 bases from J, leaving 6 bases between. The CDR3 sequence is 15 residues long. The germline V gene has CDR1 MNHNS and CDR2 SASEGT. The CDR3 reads CASSEAQASGNTIYF. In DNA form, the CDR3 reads TGTGCCAGCAGTGAAGCGCAAGCCTCTGGAAACACCATATATTTT.

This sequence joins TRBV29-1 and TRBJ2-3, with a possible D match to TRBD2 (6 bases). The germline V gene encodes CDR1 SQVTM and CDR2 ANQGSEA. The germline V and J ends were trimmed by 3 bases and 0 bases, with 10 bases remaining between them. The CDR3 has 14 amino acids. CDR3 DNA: TGCAGCGTTGAGGAGGGACTTAGCACAGATACGCAGTATTTT. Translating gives CSVEEGLSTDTQYF.

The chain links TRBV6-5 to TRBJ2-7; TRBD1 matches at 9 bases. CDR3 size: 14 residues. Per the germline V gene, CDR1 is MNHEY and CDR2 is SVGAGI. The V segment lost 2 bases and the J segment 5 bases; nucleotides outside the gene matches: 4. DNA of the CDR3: TGTGCCAGCAGTTACGCCCGGACAGGGGACGAGCAGTACTTC. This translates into CASSYARTGDEQYF.

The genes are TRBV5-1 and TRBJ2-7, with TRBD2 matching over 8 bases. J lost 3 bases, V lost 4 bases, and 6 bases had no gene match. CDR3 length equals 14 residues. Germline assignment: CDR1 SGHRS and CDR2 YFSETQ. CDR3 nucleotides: TGCGCCAGCAGCCTGGGAGCGGGGGACTACGAGCAGTACTTC. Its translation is CASSLGAGDYEQYF. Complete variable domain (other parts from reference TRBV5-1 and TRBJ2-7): KAGVTQTPRYLIKTRGQQVTLSCSPISGHRSVSWYQQTPGQGLQFLFEYFSETQRNKGNFPGRFSGRQFSNSRSEMNVSTLELGDSALYLCASSLGAGDYEQYFGPGTRLTVT.